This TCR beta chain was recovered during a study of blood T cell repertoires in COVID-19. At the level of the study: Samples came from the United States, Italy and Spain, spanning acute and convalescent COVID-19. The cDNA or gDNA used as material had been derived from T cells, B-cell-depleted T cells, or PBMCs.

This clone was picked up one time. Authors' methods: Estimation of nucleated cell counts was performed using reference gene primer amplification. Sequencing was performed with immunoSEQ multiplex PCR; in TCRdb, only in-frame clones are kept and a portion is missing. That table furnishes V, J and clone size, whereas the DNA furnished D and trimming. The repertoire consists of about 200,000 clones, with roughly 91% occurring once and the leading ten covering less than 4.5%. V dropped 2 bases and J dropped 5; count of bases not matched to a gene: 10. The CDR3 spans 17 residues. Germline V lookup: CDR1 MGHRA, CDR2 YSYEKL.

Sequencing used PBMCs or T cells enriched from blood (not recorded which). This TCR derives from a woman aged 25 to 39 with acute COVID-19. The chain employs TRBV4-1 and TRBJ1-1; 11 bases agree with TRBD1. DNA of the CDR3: TGCGCCAGCAGCCAACCAACCGGGACAGGGGGTGGGACTGAAGCTTTCTTT. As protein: CASSQPTGTGGGTEAFF.